The clone carrying this T cell receptor beta chain has ten or more counts. The source of the sample is a study of blood T cells in healthy people across ages. A second roughly 6 to 12 cycle PCR used barcoded and J-beta primers. Each TCR beta cDNA got a 12-nucleotide random molecular identifier. TCRdb passed the 5' RACE reads through MiXCR, listing each CDR3 protein once. The table includes roughly 700,000 distinct CDR3 sequences, approximately 31% detected once. Per the germline V gene, CDR1 is ENHRY and CDR2 is SYGVKD. Trimming stripped 4 bases from V and 4 bases from J, with 11 bases between. The CDR3 extends over 15 amino acids.

This chain connects TRBV10-3 to TRBJ2-6; D possibly matches TRBD1 or TRBD2 (5 bases each). Sequenced sample: blood. This TCR was sampled from a woman of 80 years or more in good health. The DNA for the CDR3 is TGTGCCATCAGTGGGACCTGGGGGGGGGCCAACGTCCTGACTTTC. Translating gives CAISGTWGGANVLTF.